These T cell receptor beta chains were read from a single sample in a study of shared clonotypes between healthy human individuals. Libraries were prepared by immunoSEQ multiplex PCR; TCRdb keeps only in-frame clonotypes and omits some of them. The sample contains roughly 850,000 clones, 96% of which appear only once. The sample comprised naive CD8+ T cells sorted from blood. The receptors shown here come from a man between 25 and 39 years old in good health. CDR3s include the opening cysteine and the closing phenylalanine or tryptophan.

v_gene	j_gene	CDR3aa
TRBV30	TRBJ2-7	CAWNSRTSNYEQYF
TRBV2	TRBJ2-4	CASSEDRRHLIAKNIQYF
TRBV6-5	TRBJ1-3	CASSYSGSGNTIYF
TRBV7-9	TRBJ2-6	CAGGRDSGANVLTF
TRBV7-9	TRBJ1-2	CASSLGTGDYGYTF
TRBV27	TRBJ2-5	CASSASLARETQYF
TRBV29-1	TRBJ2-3	CSVWGTTNLPSGDTQYF
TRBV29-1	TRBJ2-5	CSVAGLAVQETQYF
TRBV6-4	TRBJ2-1	CASSETGTNEQFF
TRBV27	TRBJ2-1	CASRGGDGEQFF
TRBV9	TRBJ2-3	CASQPSGSFTDTQYF